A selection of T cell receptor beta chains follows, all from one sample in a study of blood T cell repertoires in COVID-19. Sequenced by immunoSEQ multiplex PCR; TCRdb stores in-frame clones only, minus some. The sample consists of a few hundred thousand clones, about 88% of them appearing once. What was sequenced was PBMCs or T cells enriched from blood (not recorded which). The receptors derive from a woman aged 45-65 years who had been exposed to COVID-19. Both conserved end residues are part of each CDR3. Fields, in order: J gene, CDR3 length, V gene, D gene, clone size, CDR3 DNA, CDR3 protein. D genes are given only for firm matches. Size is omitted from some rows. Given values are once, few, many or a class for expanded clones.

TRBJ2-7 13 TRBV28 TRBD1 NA TGTGCCAGCAGTCGGACAGGGGGCAACGAGCAGTACTTC CASSRTGGNEQYF
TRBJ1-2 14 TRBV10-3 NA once TGTGCCATCAGTGAGTCGGCGGCTAACTATGGCTACACCTTC CAISESAANYGYTF
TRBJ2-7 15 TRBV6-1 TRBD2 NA TGTGCCAGCAGTGAAGCCCCAGCGGGGGGACAGGAGCAGTACTTC CASSEAPAGGQEQYF
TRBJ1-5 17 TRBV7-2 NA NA TGTGCCAGCAGCTTAAGGACGGGGGGGACGAGCAATCAGCCCCAGCATTTT CASSLRTGGTSNQPQHF
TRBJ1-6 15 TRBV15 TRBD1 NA TGTGCCACCAGCAGAATTCGGGACAGAAATTCACCCCTCCACTTT CATSRIRDRNSPLHF
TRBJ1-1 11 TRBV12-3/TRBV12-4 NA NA TGTGCCAGCAGTTCCCTCACTGAAGCTTTCTTT CASSSLTEAFF
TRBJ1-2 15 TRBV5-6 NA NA TGTGCCAGCAGCTTCGGGACTTATATTAACTATGGCTACACCTTC CASSFGTYINYGYTF
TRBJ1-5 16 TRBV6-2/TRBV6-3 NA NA TGTGCCAGCAGCCCCGGGACCCGGAGGGGAGGACAGCCCCAGCATTTT CASSPGTRRGGQPQHF
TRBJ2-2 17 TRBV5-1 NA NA TGCGCCAGCGCCGGGGTTTTTGGGAGTCTGAACACCGGGGAGCTGTTTTTT CASAGVFGSLNTGELFF
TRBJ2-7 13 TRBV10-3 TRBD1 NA TGTGCCATCAGTAATACAGGGGACGCTAGTAAGTACTTC CAISNTGDASKYF
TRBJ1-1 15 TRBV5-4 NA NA TGTGCCAGCAGCTCGTGGACAGTTTTAAGCACTGAAGCTTTCTTT CASSSWTVLSTEAFF
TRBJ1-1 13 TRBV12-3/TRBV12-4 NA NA TGTGCCAGCAGAGCAGGGTCGGCCACTGAAGCTTTCTTT CASRAGSATEAFF
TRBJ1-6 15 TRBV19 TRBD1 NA TGTGCCAGTAGTATAGAAACGGACAGGCATTCACCCCTCCACTTT CASSIETDRHSPLHF
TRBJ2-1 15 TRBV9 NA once TGTGCCAGCAGCGTAGCTCCCCCTCCACGGGGTGAGCAGTTCTTC CASSVAPPPRGEQFF
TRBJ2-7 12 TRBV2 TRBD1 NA TGTGCCAGCAGTGAAGCCCCGGGACAGACCCTTTTC CASSEAPGQTLF
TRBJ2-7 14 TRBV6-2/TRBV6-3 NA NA TGTGCCAGCAGTTACGACACGAGCTCCTACGAGCAGTACTTC CASSYDTSSYEQYF
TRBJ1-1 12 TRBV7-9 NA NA TGTGCCACCCGGCCCGGGGACACTGAAGCTTTCTTT CATRPGDTEAFF
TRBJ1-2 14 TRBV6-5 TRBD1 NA TGTGCCAGCAGTTACTCCGACAGGGGCTATGGCTACACCTTC CASSYSDRGYGYTF
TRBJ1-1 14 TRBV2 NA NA TGTGCCAGCAGTGCGGAGACTACAGACACTGAAGCTTTCTTT CASSAETTDTEAFF
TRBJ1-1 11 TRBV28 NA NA TGTGCCAGCGCCTGGGGGCCTGAAGCTTTCTTT CASAWGPEAFF
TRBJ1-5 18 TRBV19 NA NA TGTGCCAGTAGTATCGCGTCGGGGGGCTGGTCGAGCAATCAGCCCCAGCATTTT CASSIASGGWSSNQPQHF
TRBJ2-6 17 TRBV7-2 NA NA TGTGCCAGCAGCCAGCCCCCAGGGTACTCTGGGGCCAACGTCCTGACTTTC CASSQPPGYSGANVLTF
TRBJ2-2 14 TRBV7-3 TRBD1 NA TGTGCCAGCAGCTTTACAGGGGGCACCGGGGAGCTGTTTTTT CASSFTGGTGELFF
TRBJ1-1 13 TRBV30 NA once TGTGCCTGGAGTGTAGTGGCGAACACTGAAGCTTTCTTT CAWSVVANTEAFF
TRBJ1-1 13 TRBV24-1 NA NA TGTGCCACCCAAGGAGGTTGGGGCACTGAAGCTTTCTTT CATQGGWGTEAFF
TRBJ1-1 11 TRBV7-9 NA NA TGTGCCAGCAGCTTACAGGCTGAAGCTTTCTTT CASSLQAEAFF
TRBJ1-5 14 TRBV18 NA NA TGTGCCAGCTCACTCGGGGGTTACAATCAGCCCCAGCATTTT CASSLGGYNQPQHF
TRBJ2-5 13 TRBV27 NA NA TGTGCCAGCAGTTTAAGGGGGAAAGAGACCCAGTACTTC CASSLRGKETQYF
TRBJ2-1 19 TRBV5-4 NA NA TGTGCCAGCAGCTTACTCACAAGCAGACAGCGAGGTCGGTACAATGAGCAGTTCTTC CASSLLTSRQRGRYNEQFF
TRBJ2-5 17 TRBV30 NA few TGTGCCTGGAGTGTACGTCCGACTAGGAGGCTACAAGAGACCCAGTACTTC CAWSVRPTRRLQETQYF
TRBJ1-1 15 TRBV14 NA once TGTGCCAGCAGCCAAATCAGGGGTCCTGGGTCTGAAGCTTTCTTT CASSQIRGPGSEAFF
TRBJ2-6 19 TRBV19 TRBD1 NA TGTGCCAGTAGTATTAGGGAGACAGGGAGCCTCTCTGGGGCCAACGTCCTGACTTTC CASSIRETGSLSGANVLTF
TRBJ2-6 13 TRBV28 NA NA TGTGCCAGCTTGAGCTCTGGGGCCAACGTCCTGACTTTC CASLSSGANVLTF
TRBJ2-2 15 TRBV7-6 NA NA TGTGCCAGCAGCTTAGCAGTAAGGGGGACCGGGGAGCTGTTTTTT CASSLAVRGTGELFF
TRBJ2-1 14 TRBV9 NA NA TGTGCCAGCAGCCTAAGGGGGGGGAACCATGAGCAGTTCTTC CASSLRGGNHEQFF
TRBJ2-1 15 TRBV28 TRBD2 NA TGTGCCAGCAGTTTTCAGGGACTAGCCTACAATGAGCAGTTCTTC CASSFQGLAYNEQFF
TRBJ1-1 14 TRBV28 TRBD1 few TGTGCCATTTCCGGGACAGGGGGCAAGGCTGAAGCTTTCTTT CAISGTGGKAEAFF
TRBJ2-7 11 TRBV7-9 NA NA TGTGCCAGCAGACTTGACTACGAGCAGTACTTC CASRLDYEQYF
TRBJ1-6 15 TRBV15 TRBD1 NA TGTGCCACCAGCAGAGCGACAGGGGGCGAATCACCCCTCCACTTT CATSRATGGESPLHF
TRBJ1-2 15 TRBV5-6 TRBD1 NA TGTGCCAGCAGCCCCGGACAGGGGGGGGCCTATGGCTACACCTTC CASSPGQGGAYGYTF
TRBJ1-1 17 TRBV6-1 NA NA TGTGCCAGCAGTGACCCAGACGGGGGGATGGGGAACACTGAAGCTTTCTTT CASSDPDGGMGNTEAFF
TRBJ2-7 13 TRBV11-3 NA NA TGTGCCAGCAGCTTAGCCCCGGGCTACGAGCAGTACTTC CASSLAPGYEQYF
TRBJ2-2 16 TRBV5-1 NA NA TGCGCCAGCAGCTTGGTTCTGCGGGGCAACACCGGGGAGCTGTTTTTT CASSLVLRGNTGELFF
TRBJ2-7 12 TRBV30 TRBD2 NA TGTGCCTGGGGGACTAGACCCTACGAGCAGTACTTC CAWGTRPYEQYF
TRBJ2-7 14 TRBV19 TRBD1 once TGTGCCAGTAGTCGGACAGGGGTTGTGGCCGAGCAGTACTTC CASSRTGVVAEQYF
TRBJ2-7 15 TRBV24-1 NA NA TGTGCCACCAGTGGAAAGACAGGAAATCTCTACGAGCAGTACTTC CATSGKTGNLYEQYF
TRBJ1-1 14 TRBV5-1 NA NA TGCGCCAGCAGCTTGGCAGGGATTGGCACTGAAGCTTTCTTT CASSLAGIGTEAFF
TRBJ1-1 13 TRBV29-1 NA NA TGCAGCGTTCTGACGCGGGGGGTTATTGAAGCTTTCTTT CSVLTRGVIEAFF
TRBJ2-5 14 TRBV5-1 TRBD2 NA TGCGCCAGCAGCTTGGTCGCTAGCGGGGGGGCCCAGTACTTC CASSLVASGGAQYF
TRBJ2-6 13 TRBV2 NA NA TGTGCCAGCAGCCTCTCTGGGGCCAACGTCCTGACTTTC CASSLSGANVLTF
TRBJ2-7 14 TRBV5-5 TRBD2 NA TGTGCCAGCAGCACGCGGACTAGCGTTTACGAGCAGTACTTC CASSTRTSVYEQYF
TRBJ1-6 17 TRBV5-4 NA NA TGTGCCAGCAGCTTGCTGGGGGGTAGCTCCTATAATTCACCCCTCCACTTT CASSLLGGSSYNSPLHF
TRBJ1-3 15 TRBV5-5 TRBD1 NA TGTGCCAGCAGCCTGGGACAGGGGATTGCGAACACCATATATTTT CASSLGQGIANTIYF